This is a list of T cell receptor beta chains from one sample in a study of cytomegalovirus exposure and HLA in healthy donors. The data were produced by immunoSEQ multiplex PCR, yet TCRdb's version contains in-frame clones alone and is incomplete. The table has about 160,000 clones, about nine tenths seen once. The sample consisted of PBMCs. The receptors originated from a woman between 18 and 30 years old in good health and CMV-seropositive. Each CDR3 is given with its conserved first and last residue. D genes are given only for firm matches. Some rows have no size entry. The others give once, few or many, or a class for an expanded clone.

V: TRBV19
D: TRBD2
J: TRBJ2-7
size: -
DNA: TGTGCCAGTAGTACCGGGACTAGCGGGAGTCCCTACGAGCAGTACTTC
CDR3: CASSTGTSGSPYEQYF

V: TRBV27
D: TRBD1
J: TRBJ2-2
size: once
DNA: TGTGCCAGCAGTTCGGACAGGGCGGTAACCGGGGAGCTGTTTTTT
CDR3: CASSSDRAVTGELFF

V: TRBV5-1
D: -
J: TRBJ1-2
size: -
DNA: TGCGCCAGCAGCGCCCGACGCAGGATCGGAGGGTACACCTTC
CDR3: CASSARRRIGGYTF

V: TRBV9
D: -
J: TRBJ2-3
size: -
DNA: TGTGCCAGCAGCGACGGCGCTAGTGGCACAGATACGCAGTATTTT
CDR3: CASSDGASGTDTQYF

V: TRBV7-2
D: -
J: TRBJ1-5
size: few
DNA: TGTGCCAGCAGCTTAGCAGGACAGAATCAGCCCCAGCATTTT
CDR3: CASSLAGQNQPQHF

V: TRBV7-6
D: TRBD2
J: TRBJ2-5
size: -
DNA: TGTGCCAGCAGCCCCACCCCCGGACTAGCGGGAGCTCAAGAGACCCAGTACTTC
CDR3: CASSPTPGLAGAQETQYF

V: TRBV6-6
D: -
J: TRBJ2-7
size: -
DNA: TGTGCCAGCAGATCCGGGGCCTACGAGCAGTACTTC
CDR3: CASRSGAYEQYF

V: TRBV30
D: TRBD2
J: TRBJ2-7
size: -
DNA: TGTGCCTGGAGTGTATGGTGGGGGACTAGCGGTACCTACGAGCAGTACTTC
CDR3: CAWSVWWGTSGTYEQYF

V: TRBV2
D: -
J: TRBJ1-2
size: medium-sized
DNA: TGTGCCAGCAACGCAGCGTCAGTTGATGGCTACACCTTC
CDR3: CASNAASVDGYTF

V: TRBV30
D: TRBD2
J: TRBJ2-1
size: -
DNA: TGTGCCTGGAGTGTCCCCGGGACTAGCAGGCACAATGAGCAGTTCTTC
CDR3: CAWSVPGTSRHNEQFF

V: TRBV2
D: TRBD1
J: TRBJ2-1
size: -
DNA: TGTGCCAGCAGTGGGGGGACAGGGATCTCCTACAATGAGCAGTTCTTC
CDR3: CASSGGTGISYNEQFF

V: TRBV4-3
D: -
J: TRBJ2-2
size: -
DNA: TGCGCCAGCAGCCAAGACGGGAGAGCGAACACCGGGGAGCTGTTTTTT
CDR3: CASSQDGRANTGELFF

V: TRBV6-4
D: TRBD2
J: TRBJ2-3
size: once
DNA: TGTGCCAGCAGTGACTCGAGCGGGAGGGCAGATACGCAGTATTTT
CDR3: CASSDSSGRADTQYF

V: TRBV5-1
D: TRBD2
J: TRBJ2-3
size: -
DNA: TGCGCCAGCAGCTCGGGACTAGCGTGGGCAGATACGCAGTATTTT
CDR3: CASSSGLAWADTQYF

V: TRBV12-5
D: TRBD1
J: TRBJ1-3
size: -
DNA: TGTGCTAGTGTTCCCGGGAGGGACAGGGTCCTTTTCTCTGGAAACACCATATATTTT
CDR3: CASVPGRDRVLFSGNTIYF

V: TRBV25-1
D: TRBD1
J: TRBJ2-7
size: -
DNA: TGTGCCAGCAGTGAAGGGCCGACAGGGACCTACGAGCAGTACTTC
CDR3: CASSEGPTGTYEQYF

V: TRBV7-8
D: -
J: TRBJ2-7
size: -
DNA: TGTGCCAGCAGCCCCCAAAACTACGAGCAGTACTTC
CDR3: CASSPQNYEQYF

V: TRBV28
D: -
J: TRBJ1-1
size: -
DNA: TGTGCCAGCACCTCGACAGATGAAGCTTTCTTT
CDR3: CASTSTDEAFF

V: TRBV2
D: TRBD2
J: TRBJ2-2
size: -
DNA: TGTGCCAGCACGCCTAGCGGGGCCACCGGGGAGCTGTTTTTT
CDR3: CASTPSGATGELFF

V: TRBV30
D: -
J: TRBJ1-5
size: -
DNA: TGTGCCTGGAGTGTACGAGGGAATCAGCCCCAGCATTTT
CDR3: CAWSVRGNQPQHF

V: TRBV29-1
D: TRBD1
J: TRBJ1-3
size: -
DNA: TGCAGCGTCTGGACAGGGGATTCCTCTGGAAACACCATATATTTT
CDR3: CSVWTGDSSGNTIYF

V: TRBV30
D: TRBD2
J: TRBJ2-2
size: once
DNA: TGTGCCTGGAGTAGGCTAGCGGGAGTGGCCGGGGAGCTGTTTTTT
CDR3: CAWSRLAGVAGELFF

V: TRBV4-3
D: -
J: TRBJ2-1
size: -
DNA: TGCGCCAGCAGCCAAGAAGGGGCGAAGGGGCTTGAGCAGTTCTTC
CDR3: CASSQEGAKGLEQFF

V: TRBV11-2
D: TRBD2
J: TRBJ2-2
size: -
DNA: TGTGCCAGCAGCTTAGATCGAAGCGGGAGGGCCCTGTTTTTT
CDR3: CASSLDRSGRALFF

V: TRBV5-4
D: TRBD2
J: TRBJ2-7
size: -
DNA: TGTGCCAGCAGCTTTATCGGGAGGGGCGACGAGCAGTACTTC
CDR3: CASSFIGRGDEQYF

V: TRBV7-2
D: -
J: TRBJ1-1
size: -
DNA: TGTGCCAGCAGCTTAAAGCCCGTTGGGAACACTGAAGCTTTCTTT
CDR3: CASSLKPVGNTEAFF

V: TRBV11-2
D: TRBD2
J: TRBJ2-1
size: -
DNA: TGTGCCAGCAGCCGCGGACTAGCGGGAGTCTATGAGCAGTTCTTC
CDR3: CASSRGLAGVYEQFF

V: TRBV9
D: -
J: TRBJ2-5
size: -
DNA: TGTGCCAGCAGCGCGGAGGGCATCCAAGAGACCCAGTACTTC
CDR3: CASSAEGIQETQYF

V: TRBV11-2
D: -
J: TRBJ2-1
size: -
DNA: TGTGCCAGCAGTTCTGGACAGACAAACTACAATGAGCAGTTCTTC
CDR3: CASSSGQTNYNEQFF

V: TRBV10-3
D: -
J: TRBJ2-7
size: -
DNA: TGTGCCATCAGTGATGCGGACACAACCTACGAGCAGTACTTC
CDR3: CAISDADTTYEQYF

V: TRBV21-1
D: -
J: TRBJ2-7
size: once
DNA: TGTGCCAGCAGCAAAGTAGCGGCAGGGGGTCGCGAGCAGTACTTC
CDR3: CASSKVAAGGREQYF

V: TRBV18
D: TRBD1
J: TRBJ2-7
size: -
DNA: TGTGCCAGCTCCCAACAGGGGGCAACCTCCTACGAGCAGTACTTC
CDR3: CASSQQGATSYEQYF

V: TRBV7-9
D: TRBD1
J: TRBJ2-1
size: -
DNA: TGTGCCAGCAGCTTAGACAGGGGGAGGTACAATGAGCAGTTCTTC
CDR3: CASSLDRGRYNEQFF

V: TRBV6-1
D: -
J: TRBJ1-3
size: -
DNA: TGTGCCAGCAGCCTACAGGCCTACTCTGGAAACACCATATATTTT
CDR3: CASSLQAYSGNTIYF